This entry lists 10 T cell receptor beta chains sequenced from one sample in a study of T cells in localized non-small cell lung cancer. Using immunoSEQ multiplex PCR, the repertoire was profiled, and TCRdb retains in-frame clones only, with some absent. The table includes 70,000 or so clones, 84% detected once. The sample here was peripheral blood, taken before any cancer treatment. Receptors were obtained from a female donor aged 60 or older with stage I lung adenocarcinoma.

In DNA, the CDR3 is TGTGCCAGCAGTTCCCGACTAGCCTCCACAGATACGCAGTATTTT. Translating it yields CASSSRLASTDTQYF. V is TRBV6-5 and J is TRBJ2-3; 7 bases are a match to TRBD2. V lost 4 bases to trimming and J lost 2 bases; unmatched junction nucleotides: 6. The CDR3 extends over 15 amino acids. Germline CDR1 and CDR2: MNHEY and SVGAGI.

Details on this clone: Different DNA sequences within this sample yield the same CDR3. V usage is TRBV5-1 and J usage is TRBJ2-7; D is uncertain. The CDR3 runs to 11 residues. The ends were cut back, 0 bases at V and 3 bases at J, with 1 base in the middle. CDR1 and CDR2 (germline): SGHRS, YFSETQ. CDR3 nucleotide sequence: TGCGCCAGCAGCTTGGGCTACGAGCAGTACTTC. This codes for CASSLGYEQYF.

The chain employs TRBV10-2 and TRBJ1-4, with 8 bases that match TRBD1. After removal of 10 bases from V and 2 bases from J, the junction contained 30 bases not matched to a gene. This CDR3 contains 22 residues. Germline V gene lookup returns CDR1 WSHSY and CDR2 SAAADI. CDR3 in DNA: TGCGCCACCTTCCCGGGGACAGGCGTGCCTCGGTCCACTACCCCGACTAATGAAAAACTGTTTTTT. Translation gives CATFPGTGVPRSTTPTNEKLFF.

The V and J genes are TRBV4-2 and TRBJ2-3; the match to TRBD2 covers 10 bases. The junction had 4 bases not matched to a gene; V was cut back by 4 bases and J by 3 bases. The V gene's germline CDR1 is LGHNA and CDR2 YNFKEQ. This CDR3 is 15 amino acids long. In DNA form, the CDR3 reads TGTGCCAGCAGCCTAAGCGGGGGGGAAACAGATACGCAGTATTTT. Protein sequence: CASSLSGGETDTQYF.

This chain joins TRBV5-1 and TRBJ2-3; 7 nucleotides align to TRBD2. This CDR3 has 16 residues. Germline lookup yields CDR1 SGHRS and CDR2 YFSETQ. V lost 6 bases to trimming and J lost 2 bases; unmatched junction nucleotides: 12. The CDR3 protein is CASTQPLAEYTDTQYF. CDR3 nucleotides: TGCGCCAGCACCCAGCCCCTAGCGGAGTACACAGATACGCAGTATTTT.

This rearrangement joins TRBV6-6 to TRBJ2-5; D is unresolved. V lost 0 bases and J 5 bases, leaving 4 bases between the germline ends. CDR1 is MNHNY and CDR2 is SVGAGI in the germline V gene (reference sequence). The length of the CDR3 is 12 residues. CDR3 DNA sequence: TGTGCCAGCAGTTACTCGACTGAGACCCAGTACTTC. Translation: CASSYSTETQYF.

The chain couples TRBV28 to TRBJ2-7, with D maybe TRBD1 (6 bases). There are 14 residues in the CDR3. V was clipped by 5 bases and J by 2 bases, with 13 bases between them. CDR1 and CDR2 from the germline V gene are MDHEN and SYDVKM. The CDR3 DNA reads as TGTGCCAGCAGTCCCCACGGACAGACCTACGAGCAGTACTTC. Protein sequence: CASSPHGQTYEQYF. The whole variable domain, filled in from reference TRBV28 and TRBJ2-7, reads DVKVTQSSRYLVKRTGEKVFLECVQDMDHENMFWYRQDPGLGLRLIYFSYDVKMKEKGDIPEGYSVSREKKERFSLILESASTNQTSMYLCASSPHGQTYEQYFGPGTRLTVT.

In the case of this clone: Other DNA sequences within the sample encode an identical CDR3. The chain carries TRBV15 and TRBJ1-1; TRBD1 is a possible D gene (5 bases). The CDR3 totals 14 residues. The V gene's germline CDR1 is LNHNV and CDR2 YYDKDF (reference sequence). Trimming pared 1 base from V and 5 bases from J, leaving 11 bases between. The CDR3 sequence is CATSRGRADTEAFF. The CDR3, as DNA: TGTGCCACCAGCAGAGGCAGGGCCGATACTGAAGCTTTCTTT.

This chain connects TRBV23-1 to TRBJ1-5, with TRBD1 identical over 8 bases. TRBV23-1 is known as an ORF, though its function is uncertain. After removal of 3 bases from V and 2 bases from J, the junction contained 9 bases not matched to a gene. The CDR3 length is 17 residues. CDR3 nucleotide sequence: TGCGCCAGCAGTCAGACTGGACAGGGAACGGGCAATCAGCCCCAGCATTTT. Encoded protein: CASSQTGQGTGNQPQHF.

V and J are TRBV7-2 and TRBJ2-3; D unclear. CDR3 size: 12 residues. Trimming took 4 bases from V and 4 from J, leaving 6 bases between them. Germline lookup yields CDR1 SGHTA and CDR2 FQGNSA. The CDR3 DNA reads as TGTGCCAGCAGCTCCGCCCCAGATACGCAGTATTTT. Its protein is CASSSAPDTQYF.